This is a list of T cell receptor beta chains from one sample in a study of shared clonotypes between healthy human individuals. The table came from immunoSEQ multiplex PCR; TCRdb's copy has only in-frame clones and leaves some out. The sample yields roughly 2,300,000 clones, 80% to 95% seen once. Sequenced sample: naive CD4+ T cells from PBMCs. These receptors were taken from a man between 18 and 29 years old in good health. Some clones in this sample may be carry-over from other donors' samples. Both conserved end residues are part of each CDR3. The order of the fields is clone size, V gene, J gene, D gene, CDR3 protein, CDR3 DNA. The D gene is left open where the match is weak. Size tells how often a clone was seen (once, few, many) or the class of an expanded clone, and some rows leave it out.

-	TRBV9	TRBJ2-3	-	CASSGQQSVGTQYF	TGTGCCAGCAGCGGACAACAGAGCGTCGGGACGCAGTATTTT
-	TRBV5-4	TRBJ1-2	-	CASSFLGGAYGYTF	TGTGCCAGCAGCTTTTTGGGGGGAGCCTATGGCTACACCTTC
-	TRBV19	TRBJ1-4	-	CATRTARNEKLFF	TGTGCCACTCGGACAGCCCGAAATGAAAAACTGTTTTTT
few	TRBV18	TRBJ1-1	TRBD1	CASSSGQGNTEAFF	TGTGCCAGCTCATCGGGACAGGGGAACACTGAAGCTTTCTTT
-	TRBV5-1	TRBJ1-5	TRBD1	CASSSGTGGTNQPQHF	TGCGCCAGCAGCTCGGGGACAGGGGGTACCAATCAGCCCCAGCATTTT
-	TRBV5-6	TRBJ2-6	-	CASSKEYGANVLTF	TGTGCCAGCAGCAAAGAGTACGGGGCCAACGTCCTGACTTTC
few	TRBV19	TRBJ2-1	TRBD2	CASSTRTSGYYNEQFF	TGTGCCAGTAGTACCAGGACTAGCGGATACTACAATGAGCAGTTCTTC
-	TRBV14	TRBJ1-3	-	CASSQDMAGNTIYF	TGTGCCAGCAGCCAAGATATGGCTGGAAACACCATATATTTT
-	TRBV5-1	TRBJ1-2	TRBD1	CASSSTGGDYGYTF	TGCGCCAGCAGCTCCACAGGGGGCGACTATGGCTACACCTTC
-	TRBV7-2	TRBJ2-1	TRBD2	CASSLRREGYNEQFF	TGTGCCAGCAGCTTAAGGCGGGAGGGCTACAATGAGCAGTTCTTC
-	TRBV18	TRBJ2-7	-	CASSPFGATPYEQYF	TGTGCCAGCTCACCATTTGGGGCTACCCCCTACGAGCAGTACTTC